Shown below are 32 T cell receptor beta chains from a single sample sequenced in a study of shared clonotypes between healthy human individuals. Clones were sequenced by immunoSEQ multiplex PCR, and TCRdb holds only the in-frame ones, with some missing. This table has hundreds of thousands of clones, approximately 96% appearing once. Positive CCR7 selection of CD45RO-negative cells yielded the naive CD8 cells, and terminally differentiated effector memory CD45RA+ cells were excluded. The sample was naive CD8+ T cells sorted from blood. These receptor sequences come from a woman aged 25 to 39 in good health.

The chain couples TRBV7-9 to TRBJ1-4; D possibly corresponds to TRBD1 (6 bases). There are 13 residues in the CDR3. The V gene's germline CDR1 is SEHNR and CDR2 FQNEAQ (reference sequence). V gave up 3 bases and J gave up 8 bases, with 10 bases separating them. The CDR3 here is CASSLGAWEKLFF. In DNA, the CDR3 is TGTGCCAGCAGCTTGGGGGCCTGGGAAAAACTGTTTTTT.

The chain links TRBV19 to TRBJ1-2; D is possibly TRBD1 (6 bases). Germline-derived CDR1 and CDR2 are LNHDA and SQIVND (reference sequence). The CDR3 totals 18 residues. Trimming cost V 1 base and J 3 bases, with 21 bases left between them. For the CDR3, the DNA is TGTGCCAGTAGTATAGTTTGGACAGACTACACAACTTACTATGGCTACACCTTC. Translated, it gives CASSIVWTDYTTYYGYTF.

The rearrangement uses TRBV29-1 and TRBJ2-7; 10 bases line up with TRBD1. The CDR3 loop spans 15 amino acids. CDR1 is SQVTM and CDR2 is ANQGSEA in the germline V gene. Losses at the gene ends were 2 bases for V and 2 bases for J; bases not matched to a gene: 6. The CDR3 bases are TGCAGCGTTGAAACCGGGACAGGGGATCCCTACGAGCAGTACTTC. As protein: CSVETGTGDPYEQYF.

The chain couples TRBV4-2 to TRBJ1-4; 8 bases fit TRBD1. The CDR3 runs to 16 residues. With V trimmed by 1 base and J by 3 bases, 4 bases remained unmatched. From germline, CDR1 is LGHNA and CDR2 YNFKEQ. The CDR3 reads CASSQVAGGSNEKLFF. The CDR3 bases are TGTGCCAGCAGCCAAGTCGCAGGGGGCTCTAATGAAAAACTGTTTTTT.

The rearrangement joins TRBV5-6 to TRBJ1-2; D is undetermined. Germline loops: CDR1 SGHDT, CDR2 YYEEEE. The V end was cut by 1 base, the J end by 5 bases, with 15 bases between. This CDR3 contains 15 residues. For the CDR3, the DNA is TGTGCCAGCAGCTTGCCCGAGGCAGACCCATATGGCTACACCTTC. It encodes CASSLPEADPYGYTF.

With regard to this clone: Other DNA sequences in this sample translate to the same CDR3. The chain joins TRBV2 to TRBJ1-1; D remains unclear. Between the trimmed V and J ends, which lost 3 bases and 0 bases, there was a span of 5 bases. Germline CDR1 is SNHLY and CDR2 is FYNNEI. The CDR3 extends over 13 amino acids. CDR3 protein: CASSDGLNTEAFF. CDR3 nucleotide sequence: TGTGCCAGCAGTGACGGTTTGAACACTGAAGCTTTCTTT.

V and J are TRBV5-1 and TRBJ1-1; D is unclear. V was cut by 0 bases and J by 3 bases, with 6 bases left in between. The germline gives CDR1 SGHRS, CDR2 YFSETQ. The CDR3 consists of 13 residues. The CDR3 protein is CASSLVLDTEAFF. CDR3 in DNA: TGCGCCAGCAGCTTGGTTTTGGACACTGAAGCTTTCTTT.

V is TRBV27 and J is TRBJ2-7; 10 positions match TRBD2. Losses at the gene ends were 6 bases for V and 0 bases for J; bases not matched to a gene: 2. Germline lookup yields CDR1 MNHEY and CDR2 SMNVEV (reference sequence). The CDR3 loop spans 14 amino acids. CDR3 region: CASRSSGSSYEQYF. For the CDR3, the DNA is TGTGCCAGCAGATCTAGCGGGAGCTCCTACGAGCAGTACTTC.

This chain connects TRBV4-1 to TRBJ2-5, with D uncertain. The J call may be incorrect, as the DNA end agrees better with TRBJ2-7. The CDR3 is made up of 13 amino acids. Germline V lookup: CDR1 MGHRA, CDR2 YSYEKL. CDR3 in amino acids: CASSGYVNYEQYF. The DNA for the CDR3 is TGCGCCAGCAGCGGCTATGTCAACTACGAGCAGTACTTC.

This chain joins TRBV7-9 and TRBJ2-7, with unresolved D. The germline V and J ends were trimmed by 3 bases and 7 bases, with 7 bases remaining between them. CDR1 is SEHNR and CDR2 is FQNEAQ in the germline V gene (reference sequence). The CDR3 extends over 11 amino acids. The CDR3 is CASSFGVEQYF. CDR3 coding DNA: TGTGCCAGCAGCTTTGGGGTTGAGCAGTACTTC.

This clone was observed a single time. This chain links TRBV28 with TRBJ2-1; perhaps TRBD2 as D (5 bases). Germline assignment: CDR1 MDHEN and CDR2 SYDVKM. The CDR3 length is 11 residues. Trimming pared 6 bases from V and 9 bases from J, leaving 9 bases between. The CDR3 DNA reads TGTGCCAGCAGGGGTGGGAGTGAGCAGTTCTTC. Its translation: CASRGGSEQFF.

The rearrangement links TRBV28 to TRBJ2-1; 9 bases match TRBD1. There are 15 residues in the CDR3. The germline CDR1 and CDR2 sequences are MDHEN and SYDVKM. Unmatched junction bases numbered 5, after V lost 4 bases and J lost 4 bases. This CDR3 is CASSSNRGHYNEQFF. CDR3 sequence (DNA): TGTGCCAGCAGTTCAAACAGGGGGCATTACAATGAGCAGTTCTTC. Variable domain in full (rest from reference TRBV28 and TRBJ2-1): DVKVTQSSRYLVKRTGEKVFLECVQDMDHENMFWYRQDPGLGLRLIYFSYDVKMKEKGDIPEGYSVSREKKERFSLILESASTNQTSMYLCASSSNRGHYNEQFFGPGTRLTVL.

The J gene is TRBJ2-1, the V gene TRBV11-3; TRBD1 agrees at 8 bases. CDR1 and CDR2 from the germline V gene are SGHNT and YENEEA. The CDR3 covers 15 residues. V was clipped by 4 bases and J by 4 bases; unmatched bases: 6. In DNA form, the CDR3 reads TGTGCCAGCAGCTCATCTCGGGACAGGTACAATGAGCAGTTCTTC. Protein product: CASSSSRDRYNEQFF.

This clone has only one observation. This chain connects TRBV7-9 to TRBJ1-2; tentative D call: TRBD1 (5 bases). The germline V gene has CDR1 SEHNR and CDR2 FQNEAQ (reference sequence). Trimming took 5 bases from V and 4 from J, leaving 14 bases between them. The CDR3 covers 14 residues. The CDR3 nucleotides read TGTGCCAGCAGCCTAGGGCAGGGACTCTATGGCTACACCTTC. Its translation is CASSLGQGLYGYTF. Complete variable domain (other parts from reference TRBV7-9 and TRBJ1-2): DTGVSQNPRHKITKRGQNVTFRCDPISEHNRLYWYRQTLGQGPEFLTYFQNEAQLEKSRLLSDRFSAERPKGSFSTLEIQRTEQGDSAMYLCASSLGQGLYGYTFGSGTRLTVV.

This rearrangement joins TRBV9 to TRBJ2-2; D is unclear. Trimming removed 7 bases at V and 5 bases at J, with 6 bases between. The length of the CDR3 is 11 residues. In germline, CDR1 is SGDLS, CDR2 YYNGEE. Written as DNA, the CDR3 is TGTGCCAGCCAGAGTACCGGGGAGCTGTTTTTT. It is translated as CASQSTGELFF.

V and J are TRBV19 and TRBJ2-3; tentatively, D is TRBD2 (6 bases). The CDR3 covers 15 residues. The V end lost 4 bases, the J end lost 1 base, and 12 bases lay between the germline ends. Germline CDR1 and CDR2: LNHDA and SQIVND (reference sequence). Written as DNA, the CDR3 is TGTGCCAGTAGTACAGTAGCGGAGGGCACAGATACGCAGTATTTT. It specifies CASSTVAEGTDTQYF.

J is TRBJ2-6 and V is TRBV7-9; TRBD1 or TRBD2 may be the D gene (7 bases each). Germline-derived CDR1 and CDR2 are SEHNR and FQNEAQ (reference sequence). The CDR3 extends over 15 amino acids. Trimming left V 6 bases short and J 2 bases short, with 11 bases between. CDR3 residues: CASRQGGPGANVLTF. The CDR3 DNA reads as TGTGCCAGCAGGCAGGGGGGGCCTGGGGCCAACGTCCTGACTTTC.

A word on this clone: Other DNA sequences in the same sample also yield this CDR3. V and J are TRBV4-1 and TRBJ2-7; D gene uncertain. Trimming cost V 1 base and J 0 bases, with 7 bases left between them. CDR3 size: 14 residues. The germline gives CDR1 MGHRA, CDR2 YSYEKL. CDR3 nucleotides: TGCGCCAGCAGCCAAGTGGGCAGCTCCTACGAGCAGTACTTC. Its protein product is CASSQVGSSYEQYF.

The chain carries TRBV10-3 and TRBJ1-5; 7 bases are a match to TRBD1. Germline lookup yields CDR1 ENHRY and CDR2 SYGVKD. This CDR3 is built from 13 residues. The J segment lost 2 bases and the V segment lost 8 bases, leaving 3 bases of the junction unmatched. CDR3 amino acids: CAIGDRGNQPQHF. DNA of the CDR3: TGTGCCATCGGAGACAGGGGCAATCAGCCCCAGCATTTT.

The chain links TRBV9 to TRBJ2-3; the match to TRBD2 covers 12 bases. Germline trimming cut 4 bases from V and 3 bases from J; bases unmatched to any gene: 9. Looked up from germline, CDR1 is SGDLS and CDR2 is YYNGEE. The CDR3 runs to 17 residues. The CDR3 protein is CASSRTFGTSGTDTQYF. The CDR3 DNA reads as TGTGCCAGCAGCCGAACGTTCGGGACTAGCGGGACAGATACGCAGTATTTT. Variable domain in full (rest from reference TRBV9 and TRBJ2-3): DSGVTQTPKHLITATGQRVTLRCSPRSGDLSVYWYQQSLDQGLQFLIQYYNGEERAKGNILERFSAQQFPDLHSELNLSSLELGDSALYFCASSRTFGTSGTDTQYFGPGTRLTVL.

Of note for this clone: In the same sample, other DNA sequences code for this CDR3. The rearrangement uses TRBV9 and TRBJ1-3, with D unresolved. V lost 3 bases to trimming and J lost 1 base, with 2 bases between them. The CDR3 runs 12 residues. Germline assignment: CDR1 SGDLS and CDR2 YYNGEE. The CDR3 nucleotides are TGTGCCAGCAGCGATTCTGGAAACACCATATATTTT. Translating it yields CASSDSGNTIYF.

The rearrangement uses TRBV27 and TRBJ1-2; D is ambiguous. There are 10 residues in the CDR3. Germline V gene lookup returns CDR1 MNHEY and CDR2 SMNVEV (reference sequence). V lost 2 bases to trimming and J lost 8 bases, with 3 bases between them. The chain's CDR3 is CASSLRGYTF. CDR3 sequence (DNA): TGTGCCAGCAGTTTAAGGGGCTACACCTTC.

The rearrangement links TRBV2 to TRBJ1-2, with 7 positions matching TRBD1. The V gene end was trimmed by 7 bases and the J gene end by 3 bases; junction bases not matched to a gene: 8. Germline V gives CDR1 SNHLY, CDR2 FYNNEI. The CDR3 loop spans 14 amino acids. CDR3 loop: CASTGGLSYYGYTF. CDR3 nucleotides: TGTGCCAGCACAGGGGGATTGTCATACTATGGCTACACCTTC.

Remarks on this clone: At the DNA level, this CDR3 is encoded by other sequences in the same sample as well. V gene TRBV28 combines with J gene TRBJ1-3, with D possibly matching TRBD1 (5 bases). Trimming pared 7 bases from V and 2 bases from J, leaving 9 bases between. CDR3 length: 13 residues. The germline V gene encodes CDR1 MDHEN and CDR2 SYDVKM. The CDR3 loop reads CASTQGPGNTIYF. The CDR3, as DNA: TGTGCCAGCACCCAGGGCCCTGGAAACACCATATATTTT.

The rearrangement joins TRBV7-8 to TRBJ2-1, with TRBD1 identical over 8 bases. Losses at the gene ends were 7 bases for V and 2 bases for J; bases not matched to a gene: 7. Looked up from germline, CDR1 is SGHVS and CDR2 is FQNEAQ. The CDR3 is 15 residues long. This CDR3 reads CASTLGTGTYNEQFF. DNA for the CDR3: TGTGCCAGCACCCTTGGGACAGGAACCTACAATGAGCAGTTCTTC. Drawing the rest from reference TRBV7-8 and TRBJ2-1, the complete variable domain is GAGVSQSPRYKVAKRGQDVALRCDPISGHVSLFWYQQALGQGPEFLTYFQNEAQLDKSGLPSDRFFAERPEGSVSTLKIQRTQQEDSAVYLCASTLGTGTYNEQFFGPGTRLTVL.

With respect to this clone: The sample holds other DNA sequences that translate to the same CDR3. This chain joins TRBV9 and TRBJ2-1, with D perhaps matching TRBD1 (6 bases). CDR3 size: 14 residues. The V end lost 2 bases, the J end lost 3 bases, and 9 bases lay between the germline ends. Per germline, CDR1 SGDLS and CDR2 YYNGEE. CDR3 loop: CASSVGTNYNEQFF. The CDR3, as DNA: TGTGCCAGCAGCGTCGGGACAAACTACAATGAGCAGTTCTTC.

The DNA for the CDR3 is TGTGCCAGCAGTAAACTAGCGGACAATGAGCAGTTCTTC. This sequence encodes CASSKLADNEQFF. J is TRBJ2-1 and V is TRBV27; 8 bases map to TRBD2. The length of the CDR3 is 13 residues. After removal of 5 bases from V and 5 bases from J, the junction contained 2 bases not matched to a gene. Germline V lookup: CDR1 MNHEY, CDR2 SMNVEV (reference sequence).

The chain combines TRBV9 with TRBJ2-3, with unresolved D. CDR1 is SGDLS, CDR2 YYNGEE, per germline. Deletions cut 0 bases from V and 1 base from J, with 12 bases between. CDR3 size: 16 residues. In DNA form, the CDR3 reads TGTGCCAGCAGCGTAGCCCGAACCCCCGGCACAGATACGCAGTATTTT. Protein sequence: CASSVARTPGTDTQYF.

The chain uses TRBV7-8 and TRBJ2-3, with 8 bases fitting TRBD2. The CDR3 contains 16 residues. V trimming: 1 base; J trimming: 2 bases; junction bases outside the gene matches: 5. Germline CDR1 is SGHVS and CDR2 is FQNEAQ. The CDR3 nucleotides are TGTGCCAGCAGCTTAGTAGCGGGACCGATCACAGATACGCAGTATTTT. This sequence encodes CASSLVAGPITDTQYF.

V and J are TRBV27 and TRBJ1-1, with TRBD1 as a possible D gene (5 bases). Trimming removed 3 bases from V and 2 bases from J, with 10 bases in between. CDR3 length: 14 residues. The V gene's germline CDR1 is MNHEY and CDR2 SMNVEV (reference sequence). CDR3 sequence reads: CASSLGGINTEAFF. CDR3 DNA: TGTGCCAGCAGTTTGGGGGGTATTAACACTGAAGCTTTCTTT.

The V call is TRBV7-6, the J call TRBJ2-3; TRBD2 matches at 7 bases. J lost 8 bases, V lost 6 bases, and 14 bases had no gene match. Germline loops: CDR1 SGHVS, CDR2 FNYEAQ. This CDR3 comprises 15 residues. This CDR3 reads CASSPLLADLRTQYF. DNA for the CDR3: TGTGCCAGCAGTCCCCTTCTAGCGGATCTTCGTACGCAGTATTTT.

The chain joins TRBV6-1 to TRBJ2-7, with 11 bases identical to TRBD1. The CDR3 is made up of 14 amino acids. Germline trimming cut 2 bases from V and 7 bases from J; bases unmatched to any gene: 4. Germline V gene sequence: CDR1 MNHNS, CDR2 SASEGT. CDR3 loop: CASSETGQGVEQYF. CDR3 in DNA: TGTGCCAGCAGTGAAACGGGACAGGGGGTTGAGCAGTACTTC.